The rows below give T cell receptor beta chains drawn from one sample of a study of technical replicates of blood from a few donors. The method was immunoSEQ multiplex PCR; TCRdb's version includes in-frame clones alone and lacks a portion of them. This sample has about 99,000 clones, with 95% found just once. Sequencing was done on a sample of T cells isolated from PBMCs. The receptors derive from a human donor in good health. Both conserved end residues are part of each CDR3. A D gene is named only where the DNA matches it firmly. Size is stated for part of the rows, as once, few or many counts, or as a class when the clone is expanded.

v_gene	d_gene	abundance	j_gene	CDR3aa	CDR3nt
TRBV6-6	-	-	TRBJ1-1	CASSHSPGTEAFF	TGTGCCAGCAGCCACTCCCCTGGCACTGAAGCTTTCTTT
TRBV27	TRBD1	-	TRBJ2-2	CASSLTGTVNTGELFF	TGTGCCAGCAGCCTGACCGGGACAGTGAACACCGGGGAGCTGTTTTTT
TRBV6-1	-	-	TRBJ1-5	CASKSYSNQPQHF	TGTGCCAGCAAAAGCTATAGCAATCAGCCCCAGCATTTT
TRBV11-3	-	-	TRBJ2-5	CASSQREGQPTQETQYF	TGTGCCAGCAGCCAACGAGAGGGACAACCGACCCAAGAGACCCAGTACTTC
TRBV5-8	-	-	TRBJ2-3	CASSLQGKPSTDTQYF	TGTGCCAGCAGCTTGCAGGGCAAACCTAGCACAGATACGCAGTATTTT
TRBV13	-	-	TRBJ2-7	CASSPYFPDQDEQYF	TGTGCCAGCAGCCCCTATTTTCCCGATCAGGACGAGCAGTACTTC
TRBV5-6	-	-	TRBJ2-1	CASSLGRVAYNEQFF	TGTGCCAGCAGCTTGGGCAGGGTGGCTTACAATGAGCAGTTCTTC
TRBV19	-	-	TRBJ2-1	CASSIVLGHNEQFF	TGTGCCAGTAGTATAGTACTAGGCCACAATGAGCAGTTCTTC
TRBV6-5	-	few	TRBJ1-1	CASSYSVGGNTEAFF	TGTGCCAGCAGTTACTCTGTCGGGGGGAACACTGAAGCTTTCTTT
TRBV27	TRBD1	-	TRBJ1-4	CASSSQQGIWEKLFF	TGTGCCAGCAGTTCCCAACAGGGGATATGGGAAAAACTGTTTTTT
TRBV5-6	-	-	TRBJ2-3	CASSGPGQGSDTQYF	TGTGCCAGCAGCGGACCGGGACAAGGGTCAGATACGCAGTATTTT
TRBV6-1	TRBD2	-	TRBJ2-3	CASRTSGNTDTQYF	TGTGCCAGCAGGACTAGCGGTAATACAGATACGCAGTATTTT
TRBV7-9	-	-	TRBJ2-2	CASSPRQKSNTGELFF	TGTGCCAGCAGCCCCCGACAGAAATCGAACACCGGGGAGCTGTTTTTT
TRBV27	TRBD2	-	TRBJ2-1	CATRSGATYNEQFF	TGTGCCACCCGAAGCGGGGCGACCTACAATGAGCAGTTCTTC
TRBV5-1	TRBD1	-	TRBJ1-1	CASSLTARTGNTEAFF	TGCGCCAGCAGCTTGACAGCCCGGACAGGGAACACTGAAGCTTTCTTT
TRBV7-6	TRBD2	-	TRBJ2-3	CASSFLREGHPDTQYF	TGTGCCAGCAGCTTCCTGCGGGAGGGCCATCCAGATACGCAGTATTTT
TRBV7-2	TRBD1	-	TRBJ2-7	CASSVGQLAYEQYF	TGTGCCAGCAGCGTGGGACAGCTAGCCTACGAGCAGTACTTC
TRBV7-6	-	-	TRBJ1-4	CASSLEYATNEKLFF	TGTGCCAGCAGCTTAGAGTACGCGACTAATGAAAAACTGTTTTTT
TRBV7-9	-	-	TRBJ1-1	CASSPPGSPEAFF	TGTGCCAGCAGCCCGCCAGGTTCCCCTGAAGCTTTCTTT
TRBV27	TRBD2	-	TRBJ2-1	CASSSLSGNSYNEQFF	TGTGCCAGCAGTTCCCTTAGCGGGAACTCCTACAATGAGCAGTTCTTC
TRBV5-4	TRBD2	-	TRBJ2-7	CASSSTSGSVYEQYF	TGTGCCAGCAGCTCGACTAGCGGGAGCGTCTACGAGCAGTACTTC
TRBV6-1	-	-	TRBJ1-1	CASSEGRAAFF	TGTGCCAGCAGTGAGGGCAGGGCAGCTTTCTTT
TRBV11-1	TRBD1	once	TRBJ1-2	CASSPGQGIANYGYTF	TGTGCCAGCAGCCCGGGACAGGGGATAGCTAACTATGGCTACACCTTC
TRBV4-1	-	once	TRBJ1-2	CASSQVSLRYGYTF	TGCGCCAGCAGCCAAGTTTCCCTCCGCTATGGCTACACCTTC
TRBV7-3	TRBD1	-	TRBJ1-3	CASSLTGGPNSGNTIYF	TGTGCCAGCAGCTTAACAGGGGGCCCTAACTCTGGAAACACCATATATTTT
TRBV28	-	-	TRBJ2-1	CASSRRQGRNEQFF	TGTGCCAGCAGTAGACGCCAGGGTAGGAATGAGCAGTTCTTC
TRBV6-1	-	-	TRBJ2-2	CASSVRQGGTGELFF	TGTGCCAGCAGTGTCCGACAGGGAGGCACCGGGGAGCTGTTTTTT
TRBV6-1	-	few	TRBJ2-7	CASSELDSEAYEQYF	TGTGCCAGCAGTGAACTGGACAGCGAAGCGTACGAGCAGTACTTC
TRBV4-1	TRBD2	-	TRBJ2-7	CASSQVYQAGVVNEQYF	TGCGCCAGCAGCCAAGTTTATCAGGCGGGAGTAGTAAACGAGCAGTACTTC
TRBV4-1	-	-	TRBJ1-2	CASSPRQVEGYTF	TGCGCCAGCAGCCCACGACAAGTAGAAGGCTACACCTTC
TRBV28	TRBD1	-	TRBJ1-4	CASSLWRGDSLEKLFF	TGTGCCAGCAGTTTATGGAGGGGGGACAGCCTTGAAAAACTGTTTTTT
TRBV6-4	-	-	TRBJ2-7	CASSDHHRTRESYEQYF	TGTGCCAGCAGTGACCACCATAGGACCAGGGAATCCTACGAGCAGTACTTC
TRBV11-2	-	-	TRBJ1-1	CASSPNSRAFF	TGTGCCAGCAGCCCAAATAGTCGAGCTTTCTTT
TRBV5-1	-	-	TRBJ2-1	CASSWTRVGEQFF	TGCGCCAGCAGCTGGACCAGGGTAGGTGAGCAGTTCTTC
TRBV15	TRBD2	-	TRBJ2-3	CATTRGGTDTQYF	TGTGCCACCACCCGGGGGGGCACAGATACGCAGTATTTT
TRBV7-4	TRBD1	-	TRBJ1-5	CASSLGQGGGYSNQPQHF	TGTGCCAGCAGCTTAGGACAGGGGGGCGGTTATAGCAATCAGCCCCAGCATTTT
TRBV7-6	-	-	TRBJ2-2	CASSLGRGSNTGELFF	TGTGCCAGCAGCTTAGGAAGGGGGAGCAACACCGGGGAGCTGTTTTTT
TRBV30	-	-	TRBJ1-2	CAWSLQVTDGYTF	TGTGCCTGGAGTCTACAGGTGACGGATGGCTACACCTTC
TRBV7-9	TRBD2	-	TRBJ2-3	CASSLSGGVTDTQYF	TGTGCCAGCAGCCTTAGCGGGGGGGTAACAGATACGCAGTATTTT
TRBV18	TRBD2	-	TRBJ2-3	CASSMTGTSIGADTQYF	TGTGCCAGCTCAATGACCGGGACTAGCATTGGGGCAGATACGCAGTATTTT
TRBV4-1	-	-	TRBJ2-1	CASSRGAEASLRNEQFF	TGCGCCAGCAGCCGCGGAGCGGAGGCCTCCTTGCGCAATGAGCAGTTCTTC
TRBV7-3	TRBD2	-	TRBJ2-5	CASSFFAGGRETQYF	TGTGCCAGCAGCTTCTTTGCGGGGGGGCGGGAGACCCAGTACTTC
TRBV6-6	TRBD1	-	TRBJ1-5	CASTDPGTGNQPQHF	TGTGCCAGCACCGACCCCGGGACAGGTAATCAGCCCCAGCATTTT
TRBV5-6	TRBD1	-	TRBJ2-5	CASSSPNRLTGAGGETQYF	TGTGCCAGCAGCTCCCCAAATCGCTTAACAGGGGCTGGGGGAGAGACCCAGTACTTC
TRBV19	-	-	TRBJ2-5	CASSIFFEETQYF	TGTGCCAGTAGTATATTCTTCGAAGAGACCCAGTACTTC